These T cell receptor beta chains were read from a single sample in a study of human T cells and chemical hapten exposure. TCRdb processed the RACE reads anew with MiXCR; each CDR3 protein has one entry. The sample carries 75,000 to 100,000 distinct CDR3 sequences, roughly a tenth recorded once. The sample here was whole blood, taken in connection with sensitization to the hapten diphenylcyclopropenone (DPC). Every receptor here comes from a middle-aged man with alopecia areata. Some clones in this sample may be carry-over from other donors' samples. Both conserved end residues are part of each CDR3. Clone size is shown for a subset of rows, as once, few, many or a class of expanded clone.

CDR3	V	J	size
CASSSEQGARTEAFF	TRBV18	TRBJ1-1	many
CSVEAYRGPNNEQFF	TRBV29-1	TRBJ2-1	few
CSVEDRFGGQHYNEQFF	TRBV29-1	TRBJ2-1	.
CASSSGTGYTDTQYF	TRBV12-3/TRBV12-4	TRBJ2-3	.
CSAPEYVRRTDTQYF	TRBV20-1	TRBJ2-3	.
CSATPPLVPDTQYF	TRBV29-1	TRBJ2-3	.
CASMLTSGASSTDTQYF	TRBV2	TRBJ2-3	.
CSATMGLDGYTF	TRBV29-1	TRBJ1-2	many
CSASLDRVGGYTF	TRBV20-1	TRBJ1-2	.
CASSPEDLRANYGYTF	TRBV5-4	TRBJ1-2	.
CASSLEGIHEQFF	TRBV11-3	TRBJ2-1	.
CASSQVGLAGGRRAKNIQYF	TRBV4-2	TRBJ2-4	few
CASSLGIPPGARYGYTF	TRBV7-2	TRBJ1-2	many
CASSSSLAGGTDTQYF	TRBV7-2	TRBJ2-3	.
CSARAPGRHSISPLHF	TRBV20-1	TRBJ1-6	many
CASRGDWARTQYF	TRBV11-2	TRBJ2-5	few
CASSLPDTQYF	TRBV13	TRBJ2-3	.
CSVPPGEGQFF	TRBV20-1	TRBJ2-1	few
CASSQEGGVRSGYTF	TRBV3-1	TRBJ1-2	few
CSARDWGLAGGTDTQYF	TRBV20-1	TRBJ2-3	many
CASSFLGTSGSRTGELFF	TRBV28	TRBJ2-2	.
CASSIWLAGEETQYF	TRBV19	TRBJ2-5	once
CASSLEAASQETQYF	TRBV7-8	TRBJ2-5	many
CSVVSGATYEQYF	TRBV29-1	TRBJ2-7	few
CSAMGLAGVWNEQFF	TRBV20-1	TRBJ2-1	few
CSARDRLAGLPSSYNEQFF	TRBV20-1	TRBJ2-1	many
CASSSRQGAWDEQFF	TRBV11-3	TRBJ2-1	many
CAWTHPGQGNTEAFF	TRBV30	TRBJ1-1	many
CASNREANNQPQHF	TRBV6-6	TRBJ1-5	many
CASVAGVVGEQFF	TRBV6-2/TRBV6-3	TRBJ2-1	few
CSASGGSGQKSGNTIYF	TRBV20-1	TRBJ1-3	many
CASSGGLAGLDEGFF	TRBV6-1	TRBJ2-1	.
CASSSELTTNEKLFF	TRBV28	TRBJ1-4	.
CAIRDRALGGELFF	TRBV7-8	TRBJ2-2	few
CASRLEKTEAFF	TRBV5-1	TRBJ1-1	.
CASSQGGWGEVRQFF	TRBV5-4	TRBJ2-1	once
CSASQLAGGPFSEQFF	TRBV20-1	TRBJ2-1	few
CATSDLDSREAFF	TRBV24-1	TRBJ1-1	few
CASGHGGSWETQYF	TRBV7-9	TRBJ2-5	few
CSVGRSNSPLHF	TRBV20-1	TRBJ1-6	few